This TCR beta chain stems from a study of cytomegalovirus exposure and HLA in healthy donors. Study context: One earlier analysis, a look at about 179 million T cells, found some 100 million unique TCR beta sequences. About 80 million unique TCRs from HLA-typed donors were held in an early data release.

It was with 60 Vbeta and 13 Jbeta primers that the PCR ran. The method was immunoSEQ multiplex PCR; TCRdb's version includes in-frame clones alone and lacks a portion of them. The data contain roughly 120,000 clones, around three quarters of them singletons. As for this clone: No antigen is known for it.

General study results and limits: TCR beta V- and J-gene trimming, according to a later analysis, was linked to a missense DCLRE1C variant. Among the most significant clusters, several appeared linked to common viral pathogens in a later analysis.

Sequencing was carried out using PBMCs. This receptor was identified in a middle-aged woman in good health and CMV-seropositive.

The CDR3 sequence: CASSPPSEKLFF. CDR3 DNA: TGTGCCAGCAGCCCTCCTTCCGAAAAACTGTTTTTT. V usage is TRBV7-2 and J usage is TRBJ1-4; D not resolved. This CDR3 spans 12 amino acids. Germline V lookup: CDR1 SGHTA, CDR2 FQGNSA. Trimming cost V 5 bases and J 8 bases, with 9 bases left between them.